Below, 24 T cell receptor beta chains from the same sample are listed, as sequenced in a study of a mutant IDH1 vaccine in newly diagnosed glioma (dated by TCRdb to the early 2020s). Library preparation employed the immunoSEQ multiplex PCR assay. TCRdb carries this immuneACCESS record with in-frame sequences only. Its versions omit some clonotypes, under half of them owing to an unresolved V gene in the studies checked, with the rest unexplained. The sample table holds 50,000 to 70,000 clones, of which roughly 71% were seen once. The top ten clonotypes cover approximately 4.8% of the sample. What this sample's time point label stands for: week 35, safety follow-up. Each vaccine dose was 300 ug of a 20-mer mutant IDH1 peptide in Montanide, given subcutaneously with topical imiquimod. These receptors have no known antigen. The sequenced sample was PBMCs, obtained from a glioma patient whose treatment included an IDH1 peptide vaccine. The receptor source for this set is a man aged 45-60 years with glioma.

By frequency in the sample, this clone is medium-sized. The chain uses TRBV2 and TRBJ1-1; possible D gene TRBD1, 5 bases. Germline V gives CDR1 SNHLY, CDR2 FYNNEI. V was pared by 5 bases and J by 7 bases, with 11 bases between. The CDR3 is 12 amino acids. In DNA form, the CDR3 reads TGTGCCAGCAGTACCGGGACGGGTGAAGCTTTCTTT. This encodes CASSTGTGEAFF.

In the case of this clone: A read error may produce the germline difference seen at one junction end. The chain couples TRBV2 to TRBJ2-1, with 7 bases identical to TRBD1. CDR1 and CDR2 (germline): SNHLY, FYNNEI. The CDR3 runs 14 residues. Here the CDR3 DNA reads TGTGCCAGTAGTGAATTCAGGGGGTACAATGAGCAGTTCTTC. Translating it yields CASSEFRGYNEQFF.

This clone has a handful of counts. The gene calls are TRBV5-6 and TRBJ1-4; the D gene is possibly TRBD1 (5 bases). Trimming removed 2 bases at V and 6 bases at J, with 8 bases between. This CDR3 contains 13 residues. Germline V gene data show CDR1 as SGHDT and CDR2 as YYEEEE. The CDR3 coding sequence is TGTGCCAGCAGCTTCAGGGCCCATGAAAAACTGTTTTTT. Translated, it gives CASSFRAHEKLFF.

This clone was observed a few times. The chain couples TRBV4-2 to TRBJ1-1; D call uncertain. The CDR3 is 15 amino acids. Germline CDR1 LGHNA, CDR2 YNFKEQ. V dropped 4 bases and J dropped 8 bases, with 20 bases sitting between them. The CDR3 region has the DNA TGTGCCAGCAGCCGACGGTGGGCTCGAACAGAGGAAGCTTTCTTT. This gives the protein CASSRRWARTEEAFF.

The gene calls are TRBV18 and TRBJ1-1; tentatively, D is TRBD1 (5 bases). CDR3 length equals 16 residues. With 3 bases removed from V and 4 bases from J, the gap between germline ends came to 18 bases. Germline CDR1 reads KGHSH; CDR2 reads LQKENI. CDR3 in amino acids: CASSPRHGQGGTEAFF. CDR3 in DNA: TGTGCCAGCTCACCCCGGCATGGGCAGGGAGGCACTGAAGCTTTCTTT.

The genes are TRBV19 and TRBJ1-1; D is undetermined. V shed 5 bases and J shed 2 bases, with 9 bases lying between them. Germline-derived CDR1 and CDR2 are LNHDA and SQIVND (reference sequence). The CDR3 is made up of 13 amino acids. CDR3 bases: TGTGCCAGTAGTTTCGGACTCAACACTGAAGCTTTCTTT. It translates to CASSFGLNTEAFF.

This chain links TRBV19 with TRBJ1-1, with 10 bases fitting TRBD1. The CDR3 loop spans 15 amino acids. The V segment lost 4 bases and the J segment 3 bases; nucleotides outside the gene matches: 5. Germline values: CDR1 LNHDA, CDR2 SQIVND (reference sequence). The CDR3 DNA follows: TGTGCCAGTAGTAGGACAGGGGGTGGGTACACTGAAGCTTTCTTT. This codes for CASSRTGGGYTEAFF.

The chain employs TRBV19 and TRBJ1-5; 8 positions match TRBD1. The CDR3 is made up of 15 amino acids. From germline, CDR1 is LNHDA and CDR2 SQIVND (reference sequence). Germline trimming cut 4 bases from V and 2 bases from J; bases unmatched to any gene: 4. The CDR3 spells CASSRTGGRNQPQHF. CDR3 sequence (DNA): TGTGCCAGTAGTAGAACAGGGGGACGCAATCAGCCCCAGCATTTT.

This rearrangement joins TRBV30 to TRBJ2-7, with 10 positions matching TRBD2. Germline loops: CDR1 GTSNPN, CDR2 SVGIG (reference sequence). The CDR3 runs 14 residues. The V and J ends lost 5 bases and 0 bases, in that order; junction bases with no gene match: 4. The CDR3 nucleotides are TGTGCCTGGCGGACTAGCGGTAGCTCCTACGAGCAGTACTTC. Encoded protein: CAWRTSGSSYEQYF.

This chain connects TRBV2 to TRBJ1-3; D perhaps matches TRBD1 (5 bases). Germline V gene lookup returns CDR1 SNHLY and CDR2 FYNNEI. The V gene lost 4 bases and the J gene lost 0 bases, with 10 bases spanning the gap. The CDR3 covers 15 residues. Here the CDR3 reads CASSGGESSGNTIYF. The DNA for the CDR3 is TGTGCCAGCAGTGGGGGGGAGAGCTCTGGAAACACCATATATTTT.

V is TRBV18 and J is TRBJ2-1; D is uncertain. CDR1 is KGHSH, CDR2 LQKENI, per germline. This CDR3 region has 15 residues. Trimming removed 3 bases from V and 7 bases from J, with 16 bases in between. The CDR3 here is CASSPPSQSPNEQFF. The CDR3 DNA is TGTGCCAGCTCACCGCCCAGTCAGTCCCCTAATGAGCAGTTCTTC.

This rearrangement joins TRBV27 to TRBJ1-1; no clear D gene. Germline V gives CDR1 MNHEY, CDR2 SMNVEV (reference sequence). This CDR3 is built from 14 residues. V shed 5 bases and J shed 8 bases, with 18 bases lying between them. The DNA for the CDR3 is TGTGCCAGCAGTCGCCAAGCGACCGCTTCCGAAGCTTTCTTT. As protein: CASSRQATASEAFF.

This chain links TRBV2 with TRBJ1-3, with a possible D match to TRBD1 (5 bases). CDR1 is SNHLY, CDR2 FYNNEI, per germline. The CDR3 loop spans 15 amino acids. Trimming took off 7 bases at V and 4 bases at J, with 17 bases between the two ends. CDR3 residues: CASIPWRGEGNTIYF. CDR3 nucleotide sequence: TGTGCCAGCATCCCGTGGCGGGGCGAGGGAAACACCATATATTTT.

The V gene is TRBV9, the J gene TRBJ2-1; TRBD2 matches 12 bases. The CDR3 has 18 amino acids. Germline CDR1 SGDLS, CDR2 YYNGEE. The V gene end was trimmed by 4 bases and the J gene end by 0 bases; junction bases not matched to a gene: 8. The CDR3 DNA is TGTGCCAGCAGCCTCGGACTAGCGGGGACTAGCTCCTACAATGAGCAGTTCTTC. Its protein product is CASSLGLAGTSSYNEQFF.

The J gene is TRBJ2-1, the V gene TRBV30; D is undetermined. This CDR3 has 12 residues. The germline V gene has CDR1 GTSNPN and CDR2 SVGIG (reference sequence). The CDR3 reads CGLGSSYNEQFF. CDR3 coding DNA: TGTGGGCTGGGAAGCTCCTACAATGAGCAGTTCTTC.

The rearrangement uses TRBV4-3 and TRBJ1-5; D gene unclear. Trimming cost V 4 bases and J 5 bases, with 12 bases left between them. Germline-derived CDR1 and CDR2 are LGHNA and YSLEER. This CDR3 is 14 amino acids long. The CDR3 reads CASSPYREDQPQHF. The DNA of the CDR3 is TGCGCCAGCAGCCCCTATAGGGAGGATCAGCCCCAGCATTTT.

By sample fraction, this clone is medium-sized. The CDR3 spells CAISETGGRSGYTF. The CDR3, as DNA: TGTGCCATCAGTGAGACCGGGGGCAGGAGCGGCTACACCTTC. The chain employs TRBV10-3 and TRBJ1-2; possible D gene TRBD1, 6 bases. CDR1 is ENHRY and CDR2 is SYGVKD in the germline V gene. CDR3 length equals 14 residues. Trimming left V 2 bases short and J 8 bases short, with 15 bases between.

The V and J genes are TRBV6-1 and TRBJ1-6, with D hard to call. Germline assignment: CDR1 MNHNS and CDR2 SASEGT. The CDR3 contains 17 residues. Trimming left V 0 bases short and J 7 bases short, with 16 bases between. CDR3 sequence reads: CASSEAGSPMRNSPLHF. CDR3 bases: TGTGCCAGCAGTGAAGCAGGGTCCCCCATGAGAAATTCACCCCTCCACTTT.

The CDR3 here is CASSKENPNTDTQYF. For the CDR3, the DNA is TGTGCCAGCAGTAAGGAGAACCCTAACACAGATACGCAGTATTTT. The chain uses TRBV27 and TRBJ2-3; no clear D gene. Germline CDR1 reads MNHEY; CDR2 reads SMNVEV (reference sequence). The CDR3 runs to 15 residues. Trimming removed 5 bases from V and 2 bases from J, with 14 bases in between.

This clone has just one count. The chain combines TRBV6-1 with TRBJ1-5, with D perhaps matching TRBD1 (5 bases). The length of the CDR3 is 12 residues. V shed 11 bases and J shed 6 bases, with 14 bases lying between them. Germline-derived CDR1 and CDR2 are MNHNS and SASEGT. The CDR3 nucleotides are TGTGCCTCCAGACCAGGGAGTCAGCCCCAGCATTTT. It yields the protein CASRPGSQPQHF.

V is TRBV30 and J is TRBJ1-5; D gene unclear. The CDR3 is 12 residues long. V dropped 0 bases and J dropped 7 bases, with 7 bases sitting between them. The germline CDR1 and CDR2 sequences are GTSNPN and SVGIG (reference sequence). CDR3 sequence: CAWSVVGQPQHF. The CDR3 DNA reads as TGTGCCTGGAGTGTCGTCGGGCAGCCCCAGCATTTT.

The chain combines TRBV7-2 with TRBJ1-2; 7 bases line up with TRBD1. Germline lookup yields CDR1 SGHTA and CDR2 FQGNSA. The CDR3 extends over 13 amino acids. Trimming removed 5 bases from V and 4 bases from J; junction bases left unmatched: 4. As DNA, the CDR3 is TGTGCCAGCAGCAGCGGGACAGCCTATGGCTACACCTTC. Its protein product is CASSSGTAYGYTF.

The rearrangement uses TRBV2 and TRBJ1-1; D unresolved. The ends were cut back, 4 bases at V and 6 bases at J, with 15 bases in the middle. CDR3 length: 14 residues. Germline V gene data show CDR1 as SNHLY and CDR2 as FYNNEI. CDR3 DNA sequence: TGTGCCAGCAGTGGACTTTCGGCGAGGGCTGAAGCTTTCTTT. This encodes CASSGLSARAEAFF. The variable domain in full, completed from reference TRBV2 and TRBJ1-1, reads EPEVTQTPSHQVTQMGQEVILRCVPISNHLYFYWYRQILGQKVEFLVSFYNNEISEKSEIFDDQFSVERPDGSNFTLKIRSTKLEDSAMYFCASSGLSARAEAFFGQGTRLTVV.

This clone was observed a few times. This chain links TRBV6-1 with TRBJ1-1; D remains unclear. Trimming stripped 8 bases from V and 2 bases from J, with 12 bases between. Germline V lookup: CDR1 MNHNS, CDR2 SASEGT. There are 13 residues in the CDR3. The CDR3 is CASPDGFNTEAFF. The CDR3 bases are TGTGCCAGCCCGGACGGTTTTAACACTGAAGCTTTCTTT.